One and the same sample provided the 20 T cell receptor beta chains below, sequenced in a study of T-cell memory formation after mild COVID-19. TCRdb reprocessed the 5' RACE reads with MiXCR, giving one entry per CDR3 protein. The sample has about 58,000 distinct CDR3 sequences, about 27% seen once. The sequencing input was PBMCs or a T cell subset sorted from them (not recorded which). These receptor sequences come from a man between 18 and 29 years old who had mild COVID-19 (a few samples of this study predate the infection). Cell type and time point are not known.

DNA for the CDR3: TGTGCCAGCAGCTCGAGCGGGGGGGCCACCGGGGAGCTGTTTTTT. Encoded protein: CASSSSGGATGELFF. The chain has TRBV5-4 and TRBJ2-2; 10 bases map to TRBD2. Per the germline V gene, CDR1 is SGHNT and CDR2 is YYREEE (reference sequence). With 3 bases clipped from V and 4 bases from J, the junction kept 3 bases outside the gene matches. The CDR3 runs to 15 residues.

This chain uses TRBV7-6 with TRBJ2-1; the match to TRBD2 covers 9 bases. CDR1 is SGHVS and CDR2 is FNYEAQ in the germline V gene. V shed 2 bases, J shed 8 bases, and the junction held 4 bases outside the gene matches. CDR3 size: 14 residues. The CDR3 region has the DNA TGTGCCAGCAGCTTACTGCGGGGGGGACATGAGCAGTTCTTC. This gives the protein CASSLLRGGHEQFF. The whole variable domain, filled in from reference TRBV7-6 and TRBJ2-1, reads GAGVSQSPRYKVTKRGQDVALRCDPISGHVSLYWYRQALGQGPEFLTYFNYEAQQDKSGLPNDRFSAERPEGSISTLTIQRTEQRDSAMYRCASSLLRGGHEQFFGPGTRLTVL.

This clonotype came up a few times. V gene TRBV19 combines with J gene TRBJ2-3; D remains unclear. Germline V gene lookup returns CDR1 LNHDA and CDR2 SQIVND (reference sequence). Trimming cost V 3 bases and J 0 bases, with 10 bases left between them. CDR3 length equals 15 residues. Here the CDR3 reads CASSIWKKSTDTQYF. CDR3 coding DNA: TGTGCCAGTAGTATTTGGAAAAAAAGCACAGATACGCAGTATTTT.

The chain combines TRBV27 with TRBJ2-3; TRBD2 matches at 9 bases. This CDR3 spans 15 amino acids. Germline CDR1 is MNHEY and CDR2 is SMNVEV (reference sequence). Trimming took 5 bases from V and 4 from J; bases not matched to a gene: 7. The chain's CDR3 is CASSPKSGGPDTQYF. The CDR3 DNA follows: TGTGCCAGCAGTCCCAAAAGCGGGGGGCCAGATACGCAGTATTTT.

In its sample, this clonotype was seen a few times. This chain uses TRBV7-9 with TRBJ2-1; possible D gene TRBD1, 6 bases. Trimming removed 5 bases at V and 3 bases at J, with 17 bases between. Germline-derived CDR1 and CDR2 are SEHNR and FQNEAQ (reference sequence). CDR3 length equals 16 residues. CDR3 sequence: CASSPLSGHDYNEQFF. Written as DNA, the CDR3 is TGTGCCAGCAGCCCCTTGTCGGGACACGACTACAATGAGCAGTTCTTC.

The DNA of the CDR3 is TGTGCCAGCAGCCAGACCCGGACTAGCAAAGAGACCCAGTACTTC. Translation gives CASSQTRTSKETQYF. The chain combines TRBV7-9 with TRBJ2-5; TRBD2 matches 8 bases. V dropped 5 bases and J dropped 3; count of bases not matched to a gene: 8. This CDR3 is built from 15 residues. CDR1 and CDR2 from the germline V gene are SEHNR and FQNEAQ (reference sequence).

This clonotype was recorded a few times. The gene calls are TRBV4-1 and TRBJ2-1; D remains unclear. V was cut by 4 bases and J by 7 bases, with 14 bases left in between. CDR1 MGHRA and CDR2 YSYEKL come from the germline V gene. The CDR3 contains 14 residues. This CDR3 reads CASSPSVRANEQFF. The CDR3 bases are TGCGCCAGCAGCCCCTCGGTTCGGGCGAATGAGCAGTTCTTC.

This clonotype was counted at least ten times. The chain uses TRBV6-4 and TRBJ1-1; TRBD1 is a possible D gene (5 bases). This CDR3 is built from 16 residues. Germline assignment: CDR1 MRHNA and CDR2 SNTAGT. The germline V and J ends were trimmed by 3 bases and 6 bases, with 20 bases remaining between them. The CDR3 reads CASSEGEGAGHAEAFF. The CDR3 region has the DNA TGTGCCAGCAGTGAAGGAGAAGGGGCCGGGCACGCTGAAGCTTTCTTT.

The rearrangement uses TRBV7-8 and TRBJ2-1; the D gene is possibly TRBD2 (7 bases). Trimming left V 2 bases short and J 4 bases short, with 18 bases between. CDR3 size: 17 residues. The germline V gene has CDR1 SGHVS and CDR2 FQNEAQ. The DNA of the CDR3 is TGTGCCAGCAGCTTATTACCCTCGGGGGGCGGATACAATGAGCAGTTCTTC. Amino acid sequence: CASSLLPSGGGYNEQFF.

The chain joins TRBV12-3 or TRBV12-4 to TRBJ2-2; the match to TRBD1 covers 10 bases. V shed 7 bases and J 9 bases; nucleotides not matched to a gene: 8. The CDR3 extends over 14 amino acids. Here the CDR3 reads CASNRDRGWRELFF. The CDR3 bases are TGTGCCAGCAACCGGGACAGGGGTTGGAGGGAGCTGTTTTTT.

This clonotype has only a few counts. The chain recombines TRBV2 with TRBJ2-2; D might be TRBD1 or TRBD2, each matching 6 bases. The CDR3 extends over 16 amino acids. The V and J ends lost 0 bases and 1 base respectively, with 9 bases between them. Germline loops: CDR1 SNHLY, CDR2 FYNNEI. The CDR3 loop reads CASSEAEGGNTGELFF. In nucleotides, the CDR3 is TGTGCCAGCAGTGAAGCTGAGGGGGGGAACACCGGGGAGCTGTTTTTT. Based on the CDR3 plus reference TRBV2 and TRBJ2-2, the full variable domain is EPEVTQTPSHQVTQMGQEVILRCVPISNHLYFYWYRQILGQKVEFLVSFYNNEISEKSEIFDDQFSVERPDGSNFTLKIRSTKLEDSAMYFCASSEAEGGNTGELFFGEGSRLTVL.

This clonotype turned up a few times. This CDR3 is CASSLGFNTEAFF. CDR3 sequence (DNA): TGTGCCAGCAGCTTAGGCTTTAACACTGAAGCTTTCTTT. This rearrangement joins TRBV5-6 to TRBJ1-1; D gene ambiguous. The ends were cut back, 2 bases at V and 2 bases at J, with 7 bases in the middle. This CDR3 has 13 residues. Per the germline V gene, CDR1 is SGHDT and CDR2 is YYEEEE.

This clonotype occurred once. CDR3 DNA sequence: TGCGCCAGCAGCCCCCAGGGGGGCGAGGTGGAACTGTTTTTT. It codes for CASSPQGGEVELFF. The rearrangement uses TRBV4-3 and TRBJ1-4; the match to TRBD1 covers 7 bases. Trimming took 4 bases from V and 12 from J; bases not matched to a gene: 11. Germline-derived CDR1 and CDR2 are LGHNA and YSLEER. The CDR3 is 14 residues long.

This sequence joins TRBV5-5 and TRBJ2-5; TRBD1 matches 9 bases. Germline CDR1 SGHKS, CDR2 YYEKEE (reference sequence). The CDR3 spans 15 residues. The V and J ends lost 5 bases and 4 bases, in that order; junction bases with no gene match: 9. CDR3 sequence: CASSPGTGIGETQYF. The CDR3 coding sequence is TGTGCCAGCAGTCCCGGGACAGGGATTGGAGAGACCCAGTACTTC. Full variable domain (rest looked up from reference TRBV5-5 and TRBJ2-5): DAGVTQSPTHLIKTRGQQVTLRCSPISGHKSVSWYQQVLGQGPQFIFQYYEKEERGRGNFPDRFSARQFPNYSSELNVNALLLGDSALYLCASSPGTGIGETQYFGPGTRLLVL.

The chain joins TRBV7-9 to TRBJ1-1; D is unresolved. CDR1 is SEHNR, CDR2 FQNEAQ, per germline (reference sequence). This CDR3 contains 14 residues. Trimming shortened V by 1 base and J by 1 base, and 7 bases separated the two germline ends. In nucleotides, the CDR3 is TGTGCCAGCAGCTTAGTCCAAGAGAACACTGAAGCTTTCTTT. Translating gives CASSLVQENTEAFF.

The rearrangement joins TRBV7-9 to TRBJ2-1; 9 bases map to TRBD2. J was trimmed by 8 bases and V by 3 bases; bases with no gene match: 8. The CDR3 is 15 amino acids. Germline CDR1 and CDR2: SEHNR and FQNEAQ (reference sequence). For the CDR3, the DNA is TGTGCCAGCAGCTTGCGTAGCGGGAGTCGCGATGAGCAGTTCTTC. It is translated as CASSLRSGSRDEQFF.

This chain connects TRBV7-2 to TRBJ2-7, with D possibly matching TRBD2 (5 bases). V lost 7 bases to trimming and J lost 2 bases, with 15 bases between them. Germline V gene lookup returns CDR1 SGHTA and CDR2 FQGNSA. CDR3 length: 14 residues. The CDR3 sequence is CASTIERATYEQYF. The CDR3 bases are TGTGCCAGCACCATAGAGAGGGCGACCTACGAGCAGTACTTC.

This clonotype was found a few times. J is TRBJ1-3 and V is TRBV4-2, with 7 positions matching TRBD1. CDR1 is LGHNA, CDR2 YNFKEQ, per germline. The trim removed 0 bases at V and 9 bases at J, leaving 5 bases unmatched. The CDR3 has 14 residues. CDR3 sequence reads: CASSQEGGWGTIYF. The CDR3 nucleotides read TGTGCCAGCAGCCAAGAAGGGGGCTGGGGCACCATATATTTT.

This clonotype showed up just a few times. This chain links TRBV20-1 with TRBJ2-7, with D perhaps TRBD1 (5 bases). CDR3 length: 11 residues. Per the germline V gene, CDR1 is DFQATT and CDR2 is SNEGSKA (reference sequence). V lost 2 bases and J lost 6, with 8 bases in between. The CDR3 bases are TGCAGTGCTAGAAAGCAGGGCGAGCAGTACGTC. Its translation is CSARKQGEQYV.

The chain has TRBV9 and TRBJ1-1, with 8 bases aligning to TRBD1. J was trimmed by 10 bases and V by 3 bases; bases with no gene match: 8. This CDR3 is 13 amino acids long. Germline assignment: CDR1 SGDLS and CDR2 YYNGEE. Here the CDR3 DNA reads TGTGCCAGCAGCGGGGGGACAGGCGGTGGAGCTTTCTTT. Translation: CASSGGTGGGAFF.